A selection of T cell receptor beta chains follows, all from one sample in a study of T cell changes during pregnancy in multiple sclerosis. Sequencing used immunoSEQ multiplex PCR; TCRdb keeps in-frame clones, though not all of them. The repertoire holds about 52,000 clones, almost 95% seen once, with less than 0.8% in the top ten. The source material was CD4+ T cells from peripheral blood mononuclear cells, sampled in the third trimester of pregnancy. The receptors derive from a female donor with multiple sclerosis, enrolled in a pregnancy study. Each CDR3 is given with its conserved first and last residue. A D gene is named only where the DNA matches it firmly. A clone size is listed for some rows: how often the clone was seen (once, few, many), or a class if it is expanded.

>17|TRBV9|TRBJ2-2|NA|NA
TGTGCCAGCAGCGTCTCGGCGGGGACGATATACACCGGGGAGCTGTTTTTT
CASSVSAGTIYTGELFF
>16|TRBV2|TRBJ1-5|NA|NA
TGTGCCAGCAGTGCAATATGGGGGGATAGCAATCAGCCCCAGCATTTT
CASSAIWGDSNQPQHF
>15|TRBV15|TRBJ2-1|NA|TRBD1
TGTGCCACCAGCGTCCGGGACAGGGGGCCCAATGAGCAGTTCTTC
CATSVRDRGPNEQFF
>13|TRBV7-6|TRBJ2-7|NA|NA
TGTGCCAGCAGAAAAGAGAACTCCTACGAGCAGTACTTC
CASRKENSYEQYF
>14|TRBV30|TRBJ2-5|NA|TRBD2
TGTGCCTGGAGCCCCCTCGCGGGAGGAGAGACCCAGTACTTC
CAWSPLAGGETQYF
>14|TRBV27|TRBJ2-5|NA|TRBD2
TGTGCCAGCAGTTCCCCTTCTAGCGGGGAGACCCAGTACTTC
CASSSPSSGETQYF
>19|TRBV5-6|TRBJ2-3|NA|TRBD2
TGTGCCAGCAGCTACCGACTAGCGGGGGGCCCCGAGGGAACAGATACGCAGTATTTT
CASSYRLAGGPEGTDTQYF
>16|TRBV9|TRBJ2-5|NA|NA
TGTGCCAGCAGCGTGGGGGGGCTGGCAGGGCGAGAGACCCAGTACTTC
CASSVGGLAGRETQYF
>13|TRBV7-8|TRBJ1-3|NA|NA
TGTGCCAGCAGCTCGCGTACTGGAAACACCATATATTTT
CASSSRTGNTIYF
>16|TRBV27|TRBJ2-1|NA|TRBD2
TGTGCCAGCAGTTTATCGTTACTAGCGGGGACCAATGAGCAGTTCTTC
CASSLSLLAGTNEQFF
>15|TRBV11-2|TRBJ1-2|NA|TRBD1
TGTGCCAGCAGCTTGCAGCCCGGACAGGGAAGTGGCTACACCTTC
CASSLQPGQGSGYTF
>17|TRBV28|TRBJ1-1|NA|TRBD1
TGTGCCAGCAGTCCTCCGGGACAGAGTATTATGAACACTGAAGCTTTCTTT
CASSPPGQSIMNTEAFF
>13|TRBV18|TRBJ2-2|NA|NA
TGTGCCAGCTCACCCCAGAACACCGGGGAGCTGTTTTTT
CASSPQNTGELFF
>13|TRBV6-5|TRBJ1-1|few|NA
TGTGCCAGCAGGTCGACAGGGAACACTGAAGCTTTCTTT
CASRSTGNTEAFF
>16|TRBV7-2|TRBJ2-7|NA|NA
TGTGCCAGCAGCTTAGCGGGGACAACTAGCTCCTACGAGCAGTACTTC
CASSLAGTTSSYEQYF
>16|TRBV18|TRBJ2-5|NA|TRBD1
TGTGCCAGCTCACCAATCATGACAGGGTTACAAGAGACCCAGTACTTC
CASSPIMTGLQETQYF
>16|TRBV12-5|TRBJ1-1|few|TRBD1
TGTGCTAGTGGTTTGGTACAGGGGGCAATGAACACTGAAGCTTTCTTT
CASGLVQGAMNTEAFF
>11|TRBV6-6|TRBJ2-4|NA|NA
TGTGCCAGCAGCACCAAAAACATTCAGTACTTC
CASSTKNIQYF
>16|TRBV19|TRBJ1-6|NA|NA
TGTGCCAGTAGTATATTATCAGGGATGAGTAATTCACCCCTCCACTTT
CASSILSGMSNSPLHF
>14|TRBV18|TRBJ2-7|NA|TRBD1
TGTGCCAGCTCCTCCTTACTCGACAGGGTCGAGCAGTACTTC
CASSSLLDRVEQYF
>16|TRBV19|TRBJ2-5|NA|NA
TGTGCCAGTAGTATAGTAGTGGCGGGGCCCCAAGAGACCCAGTACTTC
CASSIVVAGPQETQYF
>13|TRBV19|TRBJ2-4|NA|NA
TGTGCCAGTAATGGAGGGCAGGGAATCGTTCAGTACTTC
CASNGGQGIVQYF
>14|TRBV19|TRBJ1-4|once|NA
TGTGCCAGTAGTATAGGGGACATTGATGAAAAACTGTTTTTT
CASSIGDIDEKLFF
>16|TRBV7-2|TRBJ2-3|NA|TRBD2
TGTGCCAGCAGCTTAGTACTAGCGGGAAACACAGATACGCAGTATTTT
CASSLVLAGNTDTQYF
>14|TRBV5-6|TRBJ2-3|NA|NA
TGTGCCAGCTTGGGGGGGGCCGGTACAGATACGCAGTATTTT
CASLGGAGTDTQYF
>13|TRBV5-4|TRBJ1-2|NA|NA
TGTGCCAGCAGCTTGGCGGGGGGGTATGGCTACACCTTC
CASSLAGGYGYTF
>12|TRBV4-3|TRBJ1-2|few|NA
TGCGCCAGCAGCCAGACAGATCTAGGCTACACCTTC
CASSQTDLGYTF
>16|TRBV27|TRBJ1-6|NA|NA
TGTGCCAGCAGTTTAAGTTGGCAGGGAGGGAATTCACCCCTCCACTTT
CASSLSWQGGNSPLHF
>13|TRBV9|TRBJ2-3|once|NA
TGTGCCAGCAGCGTAGAGCGGACAGATACGCAGTATTTT
CASSVERTDTQYF
>12|TRBV11-3|TRBJ1-2|NA|NA
TGTGCCAGCAGCTTAGCGGGCTATGGCTACACCTTC
CASSLAGYGYTF
>16|TRBV4-3|TRBJ1-1|NA|TRBD1
TGCGCCAGCAGCCAAGCCCCGACAGGGGTGTACACTGAAGCTTTCTTT
CASSQAPTGVYTEAFF
>15|TRBV19|TRBJ2-2|NA|NA
TGTGCCAGTACCTCGGGACACCTGTTTACCGGGGAGCTGTTTTTT
CASTSGHLFTGELFF
>16|TRBV7-8|TRBJ1-1|NA|NA
TGTGCCAGCAGTCTACGGGGGGGCGACATGAACACTGAAGCTTTCTTT
CASSLRGGDMNTEAFF
>13|TRBV2|TRBJ2-5|NA|TRBD1
TGTGCCAGCGGGAGAGGGGGCGGGGAGACCCAGTACTTC
CASGRGGGETQYF
>15|TRBV5-4|TRBJ1-6|NA|TRBD1
TGTGCCAGCAGCCCCAGGGACAGTGACAATCCACCCCTCCACTTT
CASSPRDSDNPPLHF
>17|TRBV27|TRBJ1-1|NA|TRBD1
TGTGCCAGCAGTTTAGCAACAGGGGTGGGTATGAACACTGAAGCTTTCTTT
CASSLATGVGMNTEAFF
>14|TRBV18|TRBJ1-1|few|TRBD1
TGTGCCAGCTCACCAGGACAGGCGAACACTGAAGCTTTCTTT
CASSPGQANTEAFF
>14|TRBV29-1|TRBJ1-1|NA|TRBD1
TGCAGCGTCCGGGACAGGGGTAAGAACACTGAAGCTTTCTTT
CSVRDRGKNTEAFF
>14|TRBV7-2|TRBJ2-7|NA|TRBD2
TGTGCCAGCAGCTTAGTTGGCGGGGGGGCCGTGCAGTACTTC
CASSLVGGGAVQYF
>20|TRBV4-2|TRBJ2-3|NA|TRBD1
TGTGCCAGCAGCCAAGGACTGAACCTCGGGACAGGGGATATCACAGATACGCAGTATTTT
CASSQGLNLGTGDITDTQYF
>15|TRBV18|TRBJ1-6|NA|NA
TGTGCCAGCTCACCGAGAATAACCAATAATTCACCCCTCCACTTT
CASSPRITNNSPLHF